Listed here are 3 T cell receptor beta chains from one sample, sequenced in a study of cytomegalovirus exposure and HLA in healthy donors. Some clones are missing from TCRdb's copy, which holds only in-frame ones; the method was immunoSEQ multiplex PCR. The sample includes 250,000 to 300,000 clones, approximately 86% seen only once; the top ten take 0.95% to 1.1%. Sequenced material: PBMCs. These receptors were obtained from a young woman in good health and CMV-seronegative.

This rearrangement joins TRBV11-3 to TRBJ2-1, with 11 bases that match TRBD2. Germline-derived CDR1 and CDR2 are SGHNT and YENEEA. CDR3 length: 15 amino acids. V was pared by 5 bases and J by 4 bases, with 4 bases of the junction left unmatched. The CDR3 DNA is TGTGCCAGCAGCGACAGACTAGCGGGGTACAATGAGCAGTTCTTC. It translates to CASSDRLAGYNEQFF.

V and J are TRBV20-1 and TRBJ2-1; D ambiguous. Trimming pared 3 bases from V and 6 bases from J, leaving 6 bases between. The CDR3 sequence is 11 residues long. CDR1 is DFQATT, CDR2 SNEGSKA, per germline (reference sequence). The CDR3 region is CSASTRNEQFF. The CDR3, as DNA: TGCAGTGCTAGTACGCGCAATGAGCAGTTCTTC.

The chain links TRBV5-4 to TRBJ2-1; 8 nucleotides align to TRBD1. With 5 bases clipped from V and 0 bases from J, the junction kept 1 base outside the gene matches. The CDR3 spans 14 residues. The V gene's germline CDR1 is SGHNT and CDR2 YYREEE (reference sequence). CDR3 sequence (DNA): TGTGCCAGCAGTGGACAGGGCTCCTACAATGAGCAGTTCTTC. This sequence encodes CASSGQGSYNEQFF.